The 29 T cell receptor beta chains listed next were all sequenced from one sample in a study of T cell repertoires in cytomegalovirus infection. Each CDR3 protein gets one entry after TCRdb re-called the reads with MiXCR. The sample carries around 310,000 distinct CDR3 sequences, roughly 15% recorded once. The specimen sequenced was PBMCs. Source of these receptors: a human donor in good health (CMV status not recorded). Some clones in this sample may be carry-over from other donors' samples.

This clonotype was observed a handful of times. This chain uses TRBV9 with TRBJ1-3; a weak D match, TRBD1 (5 bases). The CDR3 consists of 15 residues. Germline V gene sequence: CDR1 SGDLS, CDR2 YYNGEE. The V and J ends lost 3 bases and 0 bases respectively, with 10 bases between them. CDR3 sequence: CASSALQVSGNTIYF. CDR3 in DNA: TGTGCCAGCAGCGCCCTACAGGTCTCTGGAAACACCATATATTTT.

This clonotype was detected a few times. The chain employs TRBV5-4 and TRBJ1-1, with D hard to call. Germline values: CDR1 SGHNT, CDR2 YYREEE (reference sequence). Trimming removed 6 bases at V and 1 base at J, with 10 bases between. CDR3 length: 13 amino acids. The CDR3 DNA sequence: TGTGCCAGCACTCTGGAGCAGAACACTGAAGCTTTCTTT. This gives the protein CASTLEQNTEAFF. The full variable domain, its missing parts supplied by reference TRBV5-4 and TRBJ1-1, is ETGVTQSPTHLIKTRGQQVTLRCSSQSGHNTVSWYQQALGQGPQFIFQYYREEENGRGNFPPRFSGLQFPNYSSELNVNALELDDSALYLCASTLEQNTEAFFGQGTRLTVV.

At least ten counts were recorded for this clonotype. The CDR3 region has the DNA TGTGCCAGCAGCTTCGCCGGGACAAGATACAATGAGCAGTTCTTC. It encodes CASSFAGTRYNEQFF. The chain recombines TRBV7-8 with TRBJ2-1; D possibly corresponds to TRBD1 (6 bases). From germline, CDR1 is SGHVS and CDR2 FQNEAQ. The CDR3 sequence is 15 residues long. The V end lost 3 bases, the J end lost 4 bases, and 13 bases lay between the germline ends.

This clonotype was observed at least ten times. The chain combines TRBV25-1 with TRBJ2-3, with TRBD1 matching 12 bases. V gave up 3 bases and J gave up 2 bases; unmatched junction bases: 6. Germline assignment: CDR1 MGHDK and CDR2 SYGVNS. This CDR3 is 17 amino acids long. Here the CDR3 DNA reads TGTGCCAGCAGTGACTGGGGACAGGGGGCTCCCACAGATACGCAGTATTTT. This sequence encodes CASSDWGQGAPTDTQYF.

V and J are TRBV11-2 and TRBJ1-1; unclear D gene. This CDR3 spans 13 amino acids. V dropped 5 bases and J dropped 8 bases, with 15 bases sitting between them. Germline V gene sequence: CDR1 SGHAT, CDR2 FQNNGV. CDR3 protein: CASSPQRVGEAFF. The CDR3, as DNA: TGTGCCAGCAGCCCCCAGAGGGTGGGAGAAGCTTTCTTT.

The chain couples TRBV2 to TRBJ2-3; D remains ambiguous. The CDR3 contains 14 residues. V gave up 7 bases and J gave up 1 base, with 12 bases separating them. Germline assignment: CDR1 SNHLY and CDR2 FYNNEI. The CDR3 reads CASKPGGGTDTQYF. The CDR3 DNA is TGTGCCAGCAAACCAGGCGGAGGCACAGATACGCAGTATTTT.

J is TRBJ2-7 and V is TRBV4-1; tentative D call: TRBD1 (5 bases). Trimming left V 4 bases short and J 1 base short, with 14 bases between. CDR1 and CDR2 (germline): MGHRA, YSYEKL. The CDR3 is 15 residues long. In DNA form, the CDR3 reads TGCGCCAGCAGCCCGCAACAGGATCCATCCTACGAGCAGTACTTC. Translation: CASSPQQDPSYEQYF.

In this sample, this clonotype turned up many times. The genes are TRBV7-2 and TRBJ1-4; tentative D call: TRBD1 (5 bases). Germline lookup yields CDR1 SGHTA and CDR2 FQGNSA. Deletions cut 7 bases from V and 0 bases from J, with 12 bases between. The CDR3 is 15 amino acids. CDR3 amino acids: CASNVGGSTNEKLFF. CDR3 bases: TGTGCCAGCAACGTCGGGGGGTCAACTAATGAAAAACTGTTTTTT.

This chain uses TRBV20-1 with TRBJ1-5, with a tentative D call TRBD1 (5 bases). The V gene's germline CDR1 is DFQATT and CDR2 SNEGSKA (reference sequence). The CDR3 has 13 amino acids. The ends were cut back, 5 bases at V and 3 bases at J, with 11 bases in the middle. The DNA for the CDR3 is TGCAGTGCTTCCCCAGGGTACAATCAGCCCCAGCATTTT. Its protein product is CSASPGYNQPQHF.

In DNA, the CDR3 is TGCAGTGCTTCCGGGACGGGGAATTCACCCCTCCACTTT. It is translated as CSASGTGNSPLHF. J is TRBJ1-6 and V is TRBV20-1, with D possibly being TRBD1 (5 bases). Deletions cut 5 bases from V and 7 bases from J, with 12 bases between. The CDR3 length is 13 residues. Per germline, CDR1 DFQATT and CDR2 SNEGSKA (reference sequence).

The V call is TRBV11-1, the J call TRBJ2-5; 12 bases fit TRBD2. Trimming cost V 3 bases and J 0 bases; bases outside gene matches: 2. CDR1 and CDR2 from the germline V gene are SGHAT and FQDESV (reference sequence). CDR3 length equals 16 residues. Written as DNA, the CDR3 is TGTGCCAGCAGCTTCGGACTAGCGGGGCACCAAGAGACCCAGTACTTC. Its translation: CASSFGLAGHQETQYF.

Ten or more counts support this clonotype. The rearrangement uses TRBV7-9 and TRBJ1-1; 8 nucleotides match TRBD1. This CDR3 contains 14 residues. The V gene's germline CDR1 is SEHNR and CDR2 FQNEAQ (reference sequence). Trimming took 8 bases from V and 5 from J; bases not matched to a gene: 10. CDR3 sequence (DNA): TGTGCCAGCGGACTTCAGGGGGCTCGAACTGAAGCTTTCTTT. Encoded protein: CASGLQGARTEAFF. Variable domain in full (rest from reference TRBV7-9 and TRBJ1-1): DTGVSQNPRHKITKRGQNVTFRCDPISEHNRLYWYRQTLGQGPEFLTYFQNEAQLEKSRLLSDRFSAERPKGSFSTLEIQRTEQGDSAMYLCASGLQGARTEAFFGQGTRLTVV.

The chain employs TRBV20-1 and TRBJ1-5; D gene ambiguous. The V and J ends lost 4 bases and 0 bases respectively, with 10 bases between them. The CDR3 totals 14 residues. The germline gives CDR1 DFQATT, CDR2 SNEGSKA (reference sequence). The CDR3 is CSATDSGSNQPQHF. The CDR3, as DNA: TGCAGTGCTACGGACTCTGGTAGCAATCAGCCCCAGCATTTT.

In its sample, this clonotype was seen a few times. CDR3 nucleotides: TGTGCCAGCAGTTGGAGTGTCCCCGGAGATGGCTACACCTTC. Amino acid sequence: CASSWSVPGDGYTF. V is TRBV28 and J is TRBJ1-2; D call uncertain. In germline, CDR1 is MDHEN, CDR2 SYDVKM. Between the trimmed V and J ends, which lost 4 bases and 6 bases, there was a span of 15 bases. The CDR3 spans 14 residues.

The V gene is TRBV7-9, the J gene TRBJ1-4; D uncertain. The germline V and J ends were trimmed by 1 base and 7 bases, with 13 bases remaining between them. This CDR3 region has 15 residues. Germline V CDR1 and CDR2: SEHNR, FQNEAQ (reference sequence). In DNA, the CDR3 is TGTGCCAGCAGCTTAGGGTCCGTCGTGAGTGAAAAACTGTTTTTT. Encoded protein: CASSLGSVVSEKLFF.

This clonotype was counted only a few times. The V call is TRBV6-5, the J call TRBJ2-5; 9 bases line up with TRBD1. From germline, CDR1 is MNHEY and CDR2 SVGAGI. The CDR3 length is 17 residues. The junction had 12 bases not matched to a gene; V was cut back by 2 bases and J by 5 bases. CDR3 sequence: CASSYPPPGQGLETQYF. Written as DNA, the CDR3 is TGTGCCAGCAGTTACCCCCCTCCGGGACAGGGTCTGGAGACCCAGTACTTC.

The table lists this clonotype with a few counts. The V gene is TRBV7-2, the J gene TRBJ1-3; no firm D call. There are 14 residues in the CDR3. Trimming took 3 bases from V and 0 from J, leaving 6 bases between them. Germline V gives CDR1 SGHTA, CDR2 FQGNSA. This CDR3 reads CASSFVDSGNTIYF. CDR3 in DNA: TGTGCCAGCAGCTTCGTTGACTCTGGAAACACCATATATTTT.

V and J are TRBV28 and TRBJ2-5; 15 bases agree with TRBD2. The CDR3 is 17 amino acids. The V and J ends lost 10 bases and 2 bases, in that order; junction bases with no gene match: 11. Germline V gives CDR1 MDHEN, CDR2 SYDVKM. The CDR3 spells CATRHEGLAGGQETQYF. The CDR3 DNA sequence: TGTGCCACCAGACACGAGGGACTAGCGGGGGGTCAAGAGACCCAGTACTTC.

This clonotype was seen more than once but under ten times. The gene calls are TRBV11-2 and TRBJ2-5, with a weak D call TRBD2 (6 bases). V lost 5 bases and J lost 5, with 21 bases in between. Germline loops: CDR1 SGHAT, CDR2 FQNNGV. This CDR3 has 16 amino acids. The CDR3: CASSPAWGEAMETQYF. The CDR3 bases are TGTGCCAGCAGCCCTGCCTGGGGGGAGGCGATGGAGACCCAGTACTTC.

The sample holds a few counts of this clonotype. The chain is built from TRBV12-3 or TRBV12-4 and TRBJ1-2; TRBD1 aligns across 7 bases. The CDR3 runs to 16 residues. Trimming took 6 bases from V and 7 from J; bases not matched to a gene: 17. CDR3 sequence reads: CASSRRPGQSSGGYTF. CDR3 coding DNA: TGTGCCAGCAGCCGACGACCGGGACAGAGCTCGGGTGGCTACACCTTC.

This clonotype came up many times. The J gene is TRBJ1-1, the V gene TRBV10-3; the D gene is possibly TRBD1 (6 bases). Germline V lookup: CDR1 ENHRY, CDR2 SYGVKD. This CDR3 spans 17 amino acids. V dropped 2 bases and J dropped 1 base, with 17 bases sitting between them. The CDR3 nucleotides read TGTGCCATCAGTGAGGCGGCGGTAGACAGGAGGAACACTGAAGCTTTCTTT. Residues: CAISEAAVDRRNTEAFF.

The chain recombines TRBV19 with TRBJ2-7; D is unclear. The germline gives CDR1 LNHDA, CDR2 SQIVND (reference sequence). Trimming removed 1 base at V and 5 bases at J, with 12 bases between. CDR3 length: 14 residues. The CDR3 loop is CASSIGSTRDEQYF. CDR3 in DNA: TGTGCCAGTAGTATAGGGTCGACAAGGGACGAGCAGTACTTC.

The chain combines TRBV2 with TRBJ1-6, with a possible D match to TRBD1 (5 bases). The CDR3 loop spans 14 amino acids. In germline, CDR1 is SNHLY, CDR2 FYNNEI. Deletions cut 6 bases from V and 7 bases from J, with 13 bases between. This chain's CDR3 is CASSRDPGNSPLHF. CDR3 bases: TGTGCCAGCAGCCGGGACCCTGGCAATTCACCCCTCCACTTT.

Ten or more counts support this clonotype. The chain employs TRBV7-8 and TRBJ1-6; 7 nucleotides line up with TRBD1. Germline trimming cut 0 bases from V and 10 bases from J; bases unmatched to any gene: 3. CDR1 is SGHVS, CDR2 FQNEAQ, per germline. The CDR3 is 14 residues long. DNA of the CDR3: TGTGCCAGCAGCTTAGCAGGGGGCAGGTCACCCCTCCACTTT. Translation: CASSLAGGRSPLHF.

This clonotype was detected a few times. The rearrangement uses TRBV4-2 and TRBJ2-1, with TRBD2 matching 9 bases. The V gene's germline CDR1 is LGHNA and CDR2 YNFKEQ. J was trimmed by 8 bases and V by 4 bases; bases with no gene match: 15. The CDR3 totals 17 residues. This CDR3 is CASSPPGGGAGIDEQFF. CDR3 DNA: TGTGCCAGCAGCCCGCCAGGCGGGGGGGCCGGGATCGATGAGCAGTTCTTC.

This clonotype has a handful of counts. J is TRBJ1-2 and V is TRBV4-3; D is possibly TRBD1 (6 bases). Germline CDR1 LGHNA, CDR2 YSLEER. The CDR3 sequence is 14 residues long. V lost 1 base, J lost 8 bases, and 14 bases lay in between. CDR3 sequence (DNA): TGCGCCAGCAGCCAAGTTTCAGGGGTGGGCGGCTACACCTTC. It specifies CASSQVSGVGGYTF.

The J gene is TRBJ1-1, the V gene TRBV27; weak D call: TRBD1 (6 bases). V shed 2 bases and J shed 5 bases, with 12 bases lying between them. Germline CDR1 MNHEY, CDR2 SMNVEV (reference sequence). This CDR3 is built from 14 residues. The DNA for the CDR3 is TGTGCCAGCAGTTTACGTACAGGGACTACTGAAGCTTTCTTT. Protein sequence: CASSLRTGTTEAFF.

This clonotype was recorded at least ten times. The chain links TRBV7-9 to TRBJ2-2; no clear D gene. CDR1 and CDR2 from the germline V gene are SEHNR and FQNEAQ (reference sequence). V was pared by 2 bases and J by 0 bases, with 7 bases between. This CDR3 is 15 amino acids long. CDR3 nucleotide sequence: TGTGCCAGCAGCTTAAACAGCCCGAACACCGGGGAGCTGTTTTTT. Its translation: CASSLNSPNTGELFF.

This clonotype was detected only a few times. The chain is built from TRBV7-4 and TRBJ2-1, with D perhaps matching TRBD1 (5 bases). The CDR3 length is 16 residues. Trimming removed 4 bases at V and 3 bases at J, with 16 bases between. Germline CDR1 and CDR2: SGHVT and SQSDAQ. The CDR3 DNA reads TGTGCCAGCAGCTCCACGTCTGGGGCCGACTACAATGAGCAGTTCTTC. Its protein product is CASSSTSGADYNEQFF.